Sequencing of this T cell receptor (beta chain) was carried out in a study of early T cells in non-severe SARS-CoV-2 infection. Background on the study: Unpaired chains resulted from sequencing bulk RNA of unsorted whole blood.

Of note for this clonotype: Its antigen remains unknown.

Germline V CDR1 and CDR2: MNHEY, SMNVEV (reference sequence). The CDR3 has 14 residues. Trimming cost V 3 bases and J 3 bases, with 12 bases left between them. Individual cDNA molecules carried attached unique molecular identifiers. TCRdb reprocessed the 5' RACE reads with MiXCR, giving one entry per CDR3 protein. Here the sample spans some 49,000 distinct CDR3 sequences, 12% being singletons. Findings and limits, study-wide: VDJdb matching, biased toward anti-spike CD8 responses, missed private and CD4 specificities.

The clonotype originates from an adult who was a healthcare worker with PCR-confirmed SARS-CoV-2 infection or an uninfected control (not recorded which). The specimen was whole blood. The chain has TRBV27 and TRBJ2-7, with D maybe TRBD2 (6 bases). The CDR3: CASSFRGENYEQYF. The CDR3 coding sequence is TGTGCCAGCAGTTTTCGCGGGGAGAACTACGAGCAGTACTTC.